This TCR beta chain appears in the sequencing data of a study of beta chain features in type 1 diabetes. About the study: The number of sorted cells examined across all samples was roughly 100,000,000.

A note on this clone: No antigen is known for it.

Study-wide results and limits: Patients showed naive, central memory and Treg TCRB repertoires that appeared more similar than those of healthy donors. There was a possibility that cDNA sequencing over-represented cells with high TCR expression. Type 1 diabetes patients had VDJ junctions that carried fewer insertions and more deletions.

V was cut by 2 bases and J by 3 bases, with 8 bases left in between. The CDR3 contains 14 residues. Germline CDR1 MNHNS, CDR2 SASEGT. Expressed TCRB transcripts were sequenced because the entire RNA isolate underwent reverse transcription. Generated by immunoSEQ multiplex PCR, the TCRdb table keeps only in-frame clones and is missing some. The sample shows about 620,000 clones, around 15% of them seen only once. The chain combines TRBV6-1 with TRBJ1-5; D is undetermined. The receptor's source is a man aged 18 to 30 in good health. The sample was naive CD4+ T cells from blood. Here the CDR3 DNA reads TGTGCCAGCAGTGAACTGAGGGCCAATCAGCCCCAGCATTTT. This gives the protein CASSELRANQPQHF.